This T cell receptor (beta chain) was sequenced in a study of OX40 agonist ivuxolimab in advanced cancers. Across the study: Patients achieving partial responses numbered three: one hepatocellular carcinoma case and two cutaneous melanoma cases.

V lost 0 bases, J lost 5 bases, and 13 bases lay in between. Germline CDR1 reads SGHRS; CDR2 reads YFSETQ. The CDR3 totals 15 residues. About this clone itself: Its antigen is as yet unknown.

Study-level findings and limits: Low normalized T-cell clonal expansion was also seen in some nonresponders. The work left the antigen specificity of expanded peripheral T cells undetermined.

Clones were sequenced by immunoSEQ multiplex PCR, and TCRdb holds only the in-frame ones, with some missing. The table records roughly 65,000 clones, roughly 91% of them present only once. The material was CD4+ or CD8+ T cells sorted from blood, obtained in a trial of the OX40 agonist ivuxolimab. The genes are TRBV5-1 and TRBJ2-3; D may be TRBD2 (7 bases). The receptor was derived from an adult with an advanced solid tumor such as melanoma, head and neck, liver or kidney cancer. The CDR3, as DNA: TGCGCCAGCAGCTTGGACCGGGGGGCGGTAGATACGCAGTATTTT. It specifies CASSLDRGAVDTQYF.